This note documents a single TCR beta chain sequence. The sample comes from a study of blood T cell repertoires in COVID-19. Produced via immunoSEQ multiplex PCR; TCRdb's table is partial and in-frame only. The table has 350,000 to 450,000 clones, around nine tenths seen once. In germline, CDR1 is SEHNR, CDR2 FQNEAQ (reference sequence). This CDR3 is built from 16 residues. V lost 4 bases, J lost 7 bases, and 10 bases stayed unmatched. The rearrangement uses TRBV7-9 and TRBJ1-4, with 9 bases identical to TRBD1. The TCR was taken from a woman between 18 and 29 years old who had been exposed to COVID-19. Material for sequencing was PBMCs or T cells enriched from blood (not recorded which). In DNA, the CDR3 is TGTGCCAGCAGCTCCACCTGGACAGGGGCCGGTGAAAAACTGTTTTTT. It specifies CASSSTWTGAGEKLFF.